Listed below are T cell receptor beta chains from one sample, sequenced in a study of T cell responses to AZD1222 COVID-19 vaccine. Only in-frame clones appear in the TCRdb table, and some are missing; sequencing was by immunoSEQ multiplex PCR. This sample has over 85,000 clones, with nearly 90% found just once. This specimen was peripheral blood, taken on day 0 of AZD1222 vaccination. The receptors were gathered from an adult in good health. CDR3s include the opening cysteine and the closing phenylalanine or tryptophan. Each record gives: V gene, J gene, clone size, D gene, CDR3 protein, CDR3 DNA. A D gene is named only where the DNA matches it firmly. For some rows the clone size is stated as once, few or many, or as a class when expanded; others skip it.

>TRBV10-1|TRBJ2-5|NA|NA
CASSESGGAPTEETQYF
TGCGCCAGCAGTGAGTCCGGGGGCGCACCGACCGAGGAGACCCAGTACTTC
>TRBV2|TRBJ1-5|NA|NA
CASSEAVSGYQPQHF
TGTGCCAGCAGTGAAGCGGTTTCAGGGTATCAGCCCCAGCATTTT
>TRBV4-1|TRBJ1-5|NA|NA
CASSQGQGNSNQPQHF
TGCGCCAGCAGCCAAGGGCAGGGAAATAGCAATCAGCCCCAGCATTTT
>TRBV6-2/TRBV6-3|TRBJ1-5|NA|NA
CASSYTGSGQPQHF
TGTGCCAGCAGTTACACAGGTTCGGGGCAGCCCCAGCATTTT
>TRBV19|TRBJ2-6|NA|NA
CASRKYESGANVLTF
TGTGCCAGTAGAAAATATGAATCTGGGGCCAACGTCCTGACTTTC
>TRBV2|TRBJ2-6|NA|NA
CASRAGHGANVLTF
TGTGCCAGCAGGGCAGGGCACGGGGCCAACGTCCTGACTTTC
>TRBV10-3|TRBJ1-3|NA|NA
CAIGSALSGNTIYF
TGTGCCATTGGCTCGGCCCTCTCTGGAAACACCATATATTTT
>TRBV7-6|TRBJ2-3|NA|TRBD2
CASSLQGGHTDTQYF
TGTGCCAGCAGCTTACAGGGAGGGCACACAGATACGCAGTATTTT
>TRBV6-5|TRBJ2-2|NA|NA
CASRGGGPTGELFF
TGTGCCAGCAGGGGGGGTGGTCCGACCGGGGAGCTGTTTTTT
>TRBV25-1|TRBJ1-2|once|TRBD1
CASSARDRGRAGYTF
TGTGCCAGCAGTGCCCGGGACAGGGGGCGGGCTGGCTACACCTTC